The 12 T cell receptor beta chains presented below share a single source sample, sequenced in a study of cytomegalovirus exposure and HLA in healthy donors. The PCR was carried out with 60 Vbeta primers and 13 Jbeta primers. Repertoires were generated with immunoSEQ multiplex PCR, while TCRdb's copy carries only in-frame clones and drops some. The table includes 200,000 or so clones, less than 80% detected once. The source material was PBMCs. Every receptor here comes from a girl under 10 years old in good health and CMV-seronegative.

Only one count was recorded for this clone. The CDR3 DNA follows: TGTGCCAGCAAAGTGTACGGGGTCGGAAACACCATATATTTT. Its translation is CASKVYGVGNTIYF. The V gene is TRBV6-5, the J gene TRBJ1-3; D unresolved. The CDR3 spans 14 residues. In germline, CDR1 is MNHEY, CDR2 SVGAGI. The germline V and J ends were trimmed by 7 bases and 4 bases, with 14 bases remaining between them.

V usage is TRBV30 and J usage is TRBJ2-7, with 7 positions matching TRBD1. The germline gives CDR1 GTSNPN, CDR2 SVGIG (reference sequence). Germline trimming cut 8 bases from V and 1 base from J; bases unmatched to any gene: 14. CDR3 length: 15 residues. Written as DNA, the CDR3 is TGTGCCGGCAGGACCACAGGGGCTACTTCCTACGAGCAGTACTTC. This gives the protein CAGRTTGATSYEQYF.

CDR3 loop: CASSLASGGASEQFF. Here the CDR3 DNA reads TGTGCCAGCAGCTTAGCTAGCGGGGGGGCAAGTGAGCAGTTCTTC. The chain is built from TRBV7-9 and TRBJ2-1; 11 nucleotides agree with TRBD2. The junction had 4 bases not matched to a gene; V was cut back by 0 bases and J by 9 bases. The CDR3 is made up of 15 amino acids. Germline V lookup: CDR1 SEHNR, CDR2 FQNEAQ (reference sequence). The variable domain in full, completed from reference TRBV7-9 and TRBJ2-1, reads DTGVSQNPRHKITKRGQNVTFRCDPISEHNRLYWYRQTLGQGPEFLTYFQNEAQLEKSRLLSDRFSAERPKGSFSTLEIQRTEQGDSAMYLCASSLASGGASEQFFGPGTRLTVL.

V and J are TRBV27 and TRBJ2-2; no clear D gene. V lost 2 bases and J 4 bases, leaving 2 bases between the germline ends. Germline V CDR1 and CDR2: MNHEY, SMNVEV (reference sequence). The length of the CDR3 is 12 residues. The CDR3 sequence: CASSLLTGELFF. CDR3 in DNA: TGTGCCAGCAGTTTACTCACCGGGGAGCTGTTTTTT.

This rearrangement joins TRBV11-1 to TRBJ2-7; 8 positions match TRBD1. The ends lost 5 bases at V and 2 bases at J; junction bases unmatched: 8. Germline V CDR1 and CDR2: SGHAT, FQDESV (reference sequence). This CDR3 is built from 15 residues. Here the CDR3 reads CASSPRTGKTYEQYF. The DNA for the CDR3 is TGTGCCAGCAGCCCTCGGACAGGGAAAACCTACGAGCAGTACTTC. The full variable domain, rest sourced from reference TRBV11-1 and TRBJ2-7, is EAEVAQSPRYKITEKSQAVAFWCDPISGHATLYWYRQILGQGPELLVQFQDESVVDDSQLPKDRFSAERLKGVDSTLKIQPAELGDSAMYLCASSPRTGKTYEQYFGPGTRLTVT.

This clone showed up just a few times. V is TRBV6-1 and J is TRBJ2-1, with D perhaps matching TRBD2 (5 bases). CDR3 length equals 14 residues. From germline, CDR1 is MNHNS and CDR2 SASEGT. The germline V and J ends were trimmed by 4 bases and 9 bases, with 16 bases remaining between them. Written as DNA, the CDR3 is TGTGCCAGCAGTGGTCGGAGGACTGGTACTGAGCAGTTCTTC. Translating it yields CASSGRRTGTEQFF.

V usage is TRBV27 and J usage is TRBJ2-1; 10 bases are shared with TRBD2. The CDR3 consists of 15 residues. Germline V CDR1 and CDR2: MNHEY, SMNVEV (reference sequence). The ends lost 6 bases at V and 5 bases at J; junction bases unmatched: 7. Here the CDR3 reads CASRAGTSVDNEQFF. The CDR3 DNA is TGTGCCAGCAGAGCCGGGACTAGCGTCGACAATGAGCAGTTCTTC.

The chain couples TRBV9 to TRBJ1-5, with 10 bases lining up with TRBD1. In germline, CDR1 is SGDLS, CDR2 YYNGEE. This CDR3 has 14 amino acids. With V trimmed by 3 bases and J by 7 bases, 4 bases remained unmatched. CDR3 residues: CASSETGGGQPQHF. In DNA form, the CDR3 reads TGTGCCAGCAGCGAGACAGGGGGCGGGCAGCCCCAGCATTTT. Filled out from reference TRBV9 and TRBJ1-5, the complete variable domain reads DSGVTQTPKHLITATGQRVTLRCSPRSGDLSVYWYQQSLDQGLQFLIQYYNGEERAKGNILERFSAQQFPDLHSELNLSSLELGDSALYFCASSETGGGQPQHFGDGTRLSIL.

The chain uses TRBV4-2 and TRBJ1-5; a weak D match, TRBD1 (5 bases). The CDR3 runs 17 residues. Looked up from germline, CDR1 is LGHNA and CDR2 is YNFKEQ. V was cut by 3 bases and J by 2 bases, with 17 bases left in between. The CDR3 sequence is CASSHGSRVTGNQPQHF. DNA for the CDR3: TGTGCCAGCAGCCATGGCTCCAGGGTTACGGGCAATCAGCCCCAGCATTTT.

This sequence joins TRBV6-5 and TRBJ2-3; 8 bases fit TRBD2. V gave up 4 bases and J gave up 14 bases; unmatched junction bases: 20. Germline values: CDR1 MNHEY, CDR2 SVGAGI. The CDR3 is 16 residues long. CDR3 nucleotide sequence: TGTGCCAGCAGTTCAACAGGGTCCCCGGCTTTCCTAGCGGGGTATTTT. Amino acids: CASSSTGSPAFLAGYF.

V and J are TRBV4-1 and TRBJ2-5; D gene ambiguous. The CDR3 loop spans 14 amino acids. V lost 0 bases and J 2 bases, leaving 7 bases between the germline ends. Germline CDR1 and CDR2: MGHRA and YSYEKL. The CDR3 protein is CASSQENYQETQYF. Here the CDR3 DNA reads TGCGCCAGCAGCCAAGAAAACTATCAAGAGACCCAGTACTTC.

The gene calls are TRBV6-6 and TRBJ2-3; 7 bases line up with TRBD1. The CDR3 is 14 amino acids. Looked up from germline, CDR1 is MNHNY and CDR2 is SVGAGI (reference sequence). V was clipped by 0 bases and J by 4 bases; unmatched bases: 1. The CDR3 nucleotides are TGTGCCAGCAGTTACTCGGGGACAGCAGATACGCAGTATTTT. Its translation: CASSYSGTADTQYF.